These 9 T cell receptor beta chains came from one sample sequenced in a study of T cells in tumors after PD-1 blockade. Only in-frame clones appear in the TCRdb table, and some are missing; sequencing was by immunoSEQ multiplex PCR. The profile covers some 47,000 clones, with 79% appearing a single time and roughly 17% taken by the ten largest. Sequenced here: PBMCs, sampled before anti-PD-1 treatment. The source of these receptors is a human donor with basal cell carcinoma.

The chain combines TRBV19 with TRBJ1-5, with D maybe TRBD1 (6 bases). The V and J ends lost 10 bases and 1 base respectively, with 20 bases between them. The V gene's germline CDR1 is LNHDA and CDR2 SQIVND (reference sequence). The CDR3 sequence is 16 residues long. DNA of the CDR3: TGTGCCACGGCCAGGGACGGGACATGGAGCAATCAGCCCCAGCATTTT. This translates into CATARDGTWSNQPQHF.

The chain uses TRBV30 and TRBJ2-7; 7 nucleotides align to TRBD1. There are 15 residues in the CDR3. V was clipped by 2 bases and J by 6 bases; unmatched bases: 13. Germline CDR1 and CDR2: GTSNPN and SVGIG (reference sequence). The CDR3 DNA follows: TGTGCCTGGAGTAACGCAGGGGGATTCTCAGCCGAGCAGTACTTC. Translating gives CAWSNAGGFSAEQYF.

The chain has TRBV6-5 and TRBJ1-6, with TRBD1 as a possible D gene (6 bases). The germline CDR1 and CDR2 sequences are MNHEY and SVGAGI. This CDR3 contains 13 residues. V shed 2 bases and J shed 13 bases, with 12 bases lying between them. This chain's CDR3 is CASSYRDNRPLHF. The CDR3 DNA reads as TGTGCCAGCAGTTACAGGGACAACAGGCCCCTCCACTTT.

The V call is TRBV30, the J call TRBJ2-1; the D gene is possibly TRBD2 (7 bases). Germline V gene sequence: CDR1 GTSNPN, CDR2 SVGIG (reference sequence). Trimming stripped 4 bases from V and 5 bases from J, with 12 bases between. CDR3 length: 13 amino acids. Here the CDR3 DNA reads TGTGCCTGGATAAGCGGGGACAACAATGAGCAGTTCTTC. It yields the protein CAWISGDNNEQFF. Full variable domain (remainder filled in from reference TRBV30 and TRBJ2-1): SQTIHQWPATLVQPVGSPLSLECTVEGTSNPNLYWYRQAAGRGLQLLFYSVGIGQISSEVPQNLSASRPQDRQFILSSKKLLLSDSGFYLCAWISGDNNEQFFGPGTRLTVL.

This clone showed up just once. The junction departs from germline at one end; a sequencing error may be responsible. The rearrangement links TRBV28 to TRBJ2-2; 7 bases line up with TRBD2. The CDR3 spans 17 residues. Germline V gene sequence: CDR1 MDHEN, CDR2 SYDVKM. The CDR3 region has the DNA TGTGCCAGGCCGTTGAAAGGCGGGGGAAATAACACCGGGGAGCTGCTTTTT. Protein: CARPLKGGGNNTGELLF.

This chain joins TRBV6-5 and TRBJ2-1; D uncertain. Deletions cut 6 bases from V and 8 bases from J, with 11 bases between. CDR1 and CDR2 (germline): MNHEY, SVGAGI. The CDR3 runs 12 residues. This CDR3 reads CASSQGWYEQFF. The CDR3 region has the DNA TGTGCCAGCAGCCAAGGGTGGTATGAGCAGTTCTTC.

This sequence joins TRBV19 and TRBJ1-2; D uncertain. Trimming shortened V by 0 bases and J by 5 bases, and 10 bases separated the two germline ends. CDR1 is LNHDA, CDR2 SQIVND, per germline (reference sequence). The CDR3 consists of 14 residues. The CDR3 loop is CASSIEPGTYGYTF. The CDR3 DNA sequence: TGTGCCAGTAGTATAGAGCCGGGCACATATGGCTACACCTTC.

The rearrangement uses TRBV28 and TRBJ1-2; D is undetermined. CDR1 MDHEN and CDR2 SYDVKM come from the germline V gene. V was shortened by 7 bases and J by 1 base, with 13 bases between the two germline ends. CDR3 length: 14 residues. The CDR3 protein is CASIDTTVNYGYTF. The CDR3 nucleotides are TGTGCCAGCATAGACACCACCGTTAACTATGGCTACACCTTC.

The CDR3 DNA is TGTGCCAGCAGCCTATCCGGTACGAGGATGAACACTGAAGCTTTCTTT. Amino acid sequence: CASSLSGTRMNTEAFF. This chain uses TRBV7-6 with TRBJ1-1; the D is unclear. Germline CDR1 is SGHVS and CDR2 is FNYEAQ. This CDR3 region has 16 residues. V was cut by 5 bases and J by 0 bases, with 16 bases left in between.